One and the same sample provided the 27 T cell receptor beta chains below, sequenced in a study of blood T cells in healthy people across ages. Through a sample-barcoded 5' primer and a J-beta primer mix, a second PCR was run for roughly 6 to 11 cycles. Each CDR3 protein is one row after TCRdb ran MiXCR on the 5' RACE reads. The table has 550,000 to 800,000 distinct CDR3 sequences, approximately 31% seen once. The sequenced material came from blood. These receptors were taken from a woman of 80 years or more in good health.

This chain joins TRBV6-2 or TRBV6-3 and TRBJ2-2; 7 positions match TRBD1. V lost 5 bases to trimming and J lost 1 base; unmatched junction nucleotides: 4. CDR3 size: 15 residues. Germline loops: CDR1 MNHEY, CDR2 SVGEGT. The CDR3 loop is CASSDRVRNTGELFF. CDR3 nucleotides: TGTGCCAGCAGTGACAGGGTGCGGAACACCGGGGAGCTGTTTTTT.

The V call is TRBV5-1, the J call TRBJ2-3; TRBD2 aligns across 13 bases. Per germline, CDR1 SGHRS and CDR2 YFSETQ. V trimming: 1 base; J trimming: 1 base; junction bases outside the gene matches: 3. The CDR3 contains 17 residues. The CDR3 protein is CASSLRTSGGRTDTQYF. The CDR3 coding sequence is TGCGCCAGCAGCTTGAGGACTAGCGGGGGACGCACAGATACGCAGTATTTT. The full variable domain, with the rest looked up from reference TRBV5-1 and TRBJ2-3, is KAGVTQTPRYLIKTRGQQVTLSCSPISGHRSVSWYQQTPGQGLQFLFEYFSETQRNKGNFPGRFSGRQFSNSRSEMNVSTLELGDSALYLCASSLRTSGGRTDTQYFGPGTRLTVL.

On this clonotype itself: A much larger clone differs by one base, so this may be a read error. The chain recombines TRBV28 with TRBJ2-6; TRBD2 might be the D (5 bases). Germline-derived CDR1 and CDR2 are MDHEN and SYDVKM. The CDR3 contains 17 residues. Trimming took off 10 bases at V and 0 bases at J, with 19 bases between the two ends. CDR3 bases: TGTGCCAACAGCGGAAGCAATCGGGGCTCTGGGGCCAACGTCCTGACTTTC. It is translated as CANSGSNRGSGANVLTF.

This chain uses TRBV11-2 with TRBJ2-1, with D possibly TRBD2 on 6 matching bases. The V end was cut by 0 bases, the J end by 13 bases, with 13 bases between. The CDR3 extends over 13 amino acids. CDR1 is SGHAT and CDR2 is FQNNGV in the germline V gene. Here the CDR3 reads CASSLDLPDYQFF. In DNA, the CDR3 is TGTGCCAGCAGCTTAGATCTTCCGGACTACCAGTTCTTC.

This clonotype was recorded many times. J is TRBJ2-5 and V is TRBV4-1; no firm D call. The CDR3 runs to 14 residues. Germline CDR1 is MGHRA and CDR2 is YSYEKL. V lost 1 base to trimming and J lost 4 bases, with 10 bases between them. The chain's CDR3 is CASSQVTLRETQYF. The CDR3 bases are TGCGCCAGCAGCCAAGTGACCCTACGAGAGACCCAGTACTTC.

This clonotype was seen ten or more times. The chain has TRBV24-1 and TRBJ2-1, with D maybe TRBD1 (7 bases). Germline loops: CDR1 KGHDR, CDR2 SFDVKD. The CDR3 loop spans 15 amino acids. V was shortened by 3 bases and J by 7 bases, with 15 bases between the two germline ends. The CDR3: CATSDATGRLNEQFF. The CDR3, as DNA: TGTGCCACCAGTGATGCGACAGGGAGGTTGAATGAGCAGTTCTTC.

The chain has TRBV30 and TRBJ2-7; the D is unclear. Germline CDR1 is GTSNPN and CDR2 is SVGIG (reference sequence). V was shortened by 0 bases and J by 3 bases, with 6 bases between the two germline ends. This CDR3 region has 12 residues. The CDR3 sequence is CAWSVRFYEQYF. In nucleotides, the CDR3 is TGTGCCTGGAGTGTAAGGTTCTACGAGCAGTACTTC.

The chain is built from TRBV6-1 and TRBJ1-6, with D unresolved. There are 17 residues in the CDR3. V shed 6 bases and J shed 7 bases, with 22 bases lying between them. The germline V gene has CDR1 MNHNS and CDR2 SASEGT. CDR3 region: CASSLKTARQANSPLHF. Written as DNA, the CDR3 is TGTGCCAGCAGCCTGAAGACTGCCCGTCAAGCGAATTCACCCCTCCACTTT.

V gene TRBV7-9 combines with J gene TRBJ2-4, with 8 bases matching TRBD2. There are 14 residues in the CDR3. Trimming cost V 5 bases and J 5 bases; bases outside gene matches: 5. Germline V CDR1 and CDR2: SEHNR, FQNEAQ (reference sequence). This CDR3 is CASSQPGLENIQYF. CDR3 sequence (DNA): TGTGCCAGCAGCCAACCGGGACTAGAAAACATTCAGTACTTC.

This clonotype was observed many times. J is TRBJ1-1 and V is TRBV6-5; tentatively, D is TRBD1 (6 bases). V lost 2 bases, J lost 4 bases, and 14 bases lay in between. The CDR3 loop spans 15 amino acids. Germline V gives CDR1 MNHEY, CDR2 SVGAGI. In DNA, the CDR3 is TGTGCCAGCAGTTACACCACAGGGAGCGGCACTGAAGCTTTCTTT. This sequence encodes CASSYTTGSGTEAFF.

The chain couples TRBV7-9 to TRBJ2-5; TRBD2 aligns across 7 bases. The DNA end is more similar to TRBJ2-7, so the J call may be wrong. The V gene's germline CDR1 is SEHNR and CDR2 FQNEAQ (reference sequence). CDR3 length equals 13 residues. Here the CDR3 DNA reads TGTGCCAGCAGCGTATGGGAGGGAAACGAGCAGTACTTC. It yields the protein CASSVWEGNEQYF.

This clonotype was counted ten times or more. The J gene is TRBJ2-1, the V gene TRBV20-1; 11 bases are a match to TRBD2. The CDR3 spans 15 residues. V trimming: 8 bases; J trimming: 7 bases; junction bases outside the gene matches: 13. The germline V gene encodes CDR1 DFQATT and CDR2 SNEGSKA (reference sequence). This CDR3 reads CSHLRPLAGGNEQFF. CDR3 DNA sequence: TGCAGTCACCTGCGTCCCCTAGCGGGGGGTAATGAGCAGTTCTTC.

To note about this clonotype: With a much larger clone just one base away, this may be a read error. CDR3 in DNA: TGCGCCAGCGGCTTGGTGGTACTAGCGGGGGTCTTGGATGAGCAGTTCTTC. Translating it yields CASGLVVLAGVLDEQFF. The chain couples TRBV5-1 to TRBJ2-1, with 11 bases matching TRBD2. This CDR3 has 17 residues. Germline CDR1 is SGHRS and CDR2 is YFSETQ.

This clonotype was found many times. The chain uses TRBV4-2 and TRBJ2-1; D is undetermined. V was cut by 1 base and J by 2 bases, with 6 bases left in between. CDR3 length equals 14 residues. In germline, CDR1 is LGHNA, CDR2 YNFKEQ. The CDR3 is CASSQAQTYNEQFF. In nucleotides, the CDR3 is TGTGCCAGCAGCCAAGCTCAGACCTACAATGAGCAGTTCTTC.

This clonotype has just one count. The chain couples TRBV20-1 to TRBJ2-5; tentatively, D is TRBD1 (5 bases). V lost 0 bases and J 5 bases, leaving 13 bases between the germline ends. Germline-derived CDR1 and CDR2 are DFQATT and SNEGSKA (reference sequence). The CDR3 spans 14 residues. CDR3 bases: TGCAGTGCTAGAGAGCGACAGATTCCTGAGACCCAGTACTTC. Translated, it gives CSARERQIPETQYF.

The sample holds a few counts of this clonotype. The CDR3 DNA reads as TGCAGCGTTGAAGGCCCAGGGATCAACACTGAAGCTTTCTTT. This codes for CSVEGPGINTEAFF. The chain employs TRBV29-1 and TRBJ1-1; maybe TRBD1 (5 bases). This CDR3 is built from 14 residues. The germline CDR1 and CDR2 sequences are SQVTM and ANQGSEA. Between the trimmed V and J ends, which lost 1 base and 2 bases, there was a span of 11 bases.

This clonotype was seen many times. The J gene is TRBJ2-7, the V gene TRBV12-3 or TRBV12-4; the D is unclear. This CDR3 is 13 amino acids long. Trimming removed 3 bases from V and 0 bases from J, with 6 bases in between. Written as DNA, the CDR3 is TGTGCCAGCAGTTTCGAAGTCTCCTACGAGCAGTACTTC. It encodes CASSFEVSYEQYF.

This clonotype was seen many times. CDR3 in amino acids: CSAARGQGAQTQYF. The CDR3 nucleotides are TGCAGCGCCGCACGGGGACAGGGAGCCCAGACCCAGTACTTC. The rearrangement uses TRBV29-1 and TRBJ2-5; 9 nucleotides match TRBD1. CDR1 and CDR2 from the germline V gene are SQVTM and ANQGSEA. The V and J ends lost 7 bases and 6 bases, in that order; junction bases with no gene match: 12. CDR3 length: 14 amino acids.

This clonotype appeared many times. This rearrangement joins TRBV29-1 to TRBJ2-1; 8 bases agree with TRBD2. V lost 0 bases and J lost 4; bases outside the gene matches: 11. Germline lookup yields CDR1 SQVTM and CDR2 ANQGSEA. The CDR3 loop spans 17 amino acids. CDR3 in DNA: TGCAGCGTTGAAGATTGGCGGGGGGCCGCAATTTACAATGAGCAGTTCTTC. As protein: CSVEDWRGAAIYNEQFF.

This chain connects TRBV20-1 to TRBJ2-3; tentative D call: TRBD2 (5 bases). In germline, CDR1 is DFQATT, CDR2 SNEGSKA (reference sequence). This CDR3 has 14 residues. With 4 bases removed from V and 1 base from J, the gap between germline ends came to 12 bases. DNA for the CDR3: TGCAGTGCTATACTAGTCGGAGGCACAGATACGCAGTATTTT. Its protein is CSAILVGGTDTQYF.

This clonotype came up a few times. The V call is TRBV6-1, the J call TRBJ1-5; TRBD1 aligns across 7 bases. V trimming: 1 base; J trimming: 6 bases; junction bases outside the gene matches: 3. CDR1 and CDR2 (germline): MNHNS, SASEGT. CDR3 length: 14 amino acids. The CDR3 DNA sequence: TGTGCCAGCAGTGAAGTTAGGGGGCCTCAGCCCCAGCATTTT. It is translated as CASSEVRGPQPQHF.

V gene TRBV20-1 combines with J gene TRBJ1-1; maybe TRBD1 (5 bases). Germline V gives CDR1 DFQATT, CDR2 SNEGSKA (reference sequence). The CDR3 consists of 18 residues. V was pared by 6 bases and J by 0 bases, with 26 bases between. The DNA for the CDR3 is TGCAGTGCGGACACCTACCCGTTGATATACCCCCTGAACACTGAAGCTTTCTTT. Amino acid sequence: CSADTYPLIYPLNTEAFF.

This clonotype was counted many times. V gene TRBV7-2 combines with J gene TRBJ2-7, with 7 bases fitting TRBD2. The germline V gene has CDR1 SGHTA and CDR2 FQGNSA. This CDR3 is built from 15 residues. With V trimmed by 1 base and J by 7 bases, 10 bases remained unmatched. The CDR3 sequence: CASSLVRIGGGEQYF. The CDR3 DNA reads TGTGCCAGCAGCTTAGTACGCATTGGGGGGGGTGAGCAGTACTTC.

As for this clonotype: A junction boundary mismatches the germline segment, possibly from a read error. V is TRBV19 and J is TRBJ2-6; D is undetermined. Germline V gene lookup returns CDR1 LNHDA and CDR2 SQIVND (reference sequence). The CDR3 has 15 amino acids. The CDR3 here is CAGSITFTGANVLTF. CDR3 sequence (DNA): TGTGCCGGTAGTATAACATTTACTGGGGCCAACGTCCTGACTTTC.

To note about this clonotype: At one boundary the junction diverges from the germline segment, which might be a read error. The rearrangement uses TRBV4-1 and TRBJ2-7; D possibly corresponds to TRBD2 (6 bases). The CDR3 runs to 15 residues. Germline assignment: CDR1 MGHRA and CDR2 YSYEKL. CDR3 in amino acids: CASSQGAGNAYERYF. CDR3 nucleotide sequence: TGCGCCAGCAGCCAAGGGGCGGGGAATGCCTACGAGCGGTACTTC.

With respect to this clonotype: Possible read error: a much larger clone is one base away. The V call is TRBV6-5, the J call TRBJ2-1; TRBD2 agrees at 7 bases. Per germline, CDR1 MNHEY and CDR2 SVGAGI. Trimming at V came to 6 bases and at J to 13 bases, leaving 18 bases not matched to a gene. This CDR3 is built from 15 residues. CDR3 region: CASRSAGLPQETQFF. CDR3 in DNA: TGTGCCAGCAGGTCGGCGGGACTACCCCAAGAGACCCAGTTCTTC.

The rearrangement joins TRBV5-1 to TRBJ2-5; unclear D gene. The germline V gene has CDR1 SGHRS and CDR2 YFSETQ. Trimming removed 4 bases from V and 11 bases from J, with 15 bases in between. The CDR3 length is 12 residues. The CDR3, as DNA: TGCGCCAGCAGCCGTGAAGGGTTTGAGCAGTACTTC. As protein: CASSREGFEQYF.